The 12 T cell receptor beta chains presented below share a single source sample, sequenced in a study of cytomegalovirus exposure and HLA in healthy donors. Only in-frame clones appear in the TCRdb table, and some are missing; sequencing was by immunoSEQ multiplex PCR. The sample has about 280,000 clones; 70% to 90% are singletons. The sequencing sample was made of PBMCs. These receptors all come from a woman aged 18-29 years in good health and CMV-seronegative.

The V call is TRBV30, the J call TRBJ1-3; D remains unclear. This CDR3 is built from 14 residues. Germline lookup yields CDR1 GTSNPN and CDR2 SVGIG (reference sequence). V lost 1 base to trimming and J lost 0 bases, with 7 bases between them. The CDR3 is CAWSGQSSGNTIYF. The CDR3, as DNA: TGTGCCTGGAGTGGGCAGTCCTCTGGAAACACCATATATTTT.

This chain joins TRBV28 and TRBJ2-4, with D tentatively TRBD1 (6 bases). Trimming stripped 4 bases from V and 0 bases from J, with 16 bases between. Germline CDR1 MDHEN, CDR2 SYDVKM. The CDR3 contains 17 residues. The CDR3, as DNA: TGTGCCAGCAGTTCTAACCTACAGGGAATAGCCAAAAACATTCAGTACTTC. Translation gives CASSSNLQGIAKNIQYF.

The chain uses TRBV5-6 and TRBJ2-7; D is uncertain. The germline gives CDR1 SGHDT, CDR2 YYEEEE. This CDR3 contains 12 residues. Trimming removed 5 bases from V and 3 bases from J, with 9 bases in between. The chain's CDR3 is CASSTVGYEQYF. CDR3 sequence (DNA): TGTGCCAGCAGTACCGTCGGCTACGAGCAGTACTTC.

The CDR3, as DNA: TGTGCCAGCACTAGCGGGAGCCACGAGCAGTACTTC. Its protein is CASTSGSHEQYF. V and J are TRBV2 and TRBJ2-7, with 10 bases lining up with TRBD2. CDR1 is SNHLY and CDR2 is FYNNEI in the germline V gene. Trimming at V came to 7 bases and at J to 5 bases, leaving 2 bases not matched to a gene. The CDR3 has 12 residues.

Only one count was recorded for this clone. The chain is built from TRBV15 and TRBJ1-2; TRBD1 aligns across 7 bases. In germline, CDR1 is LNHNV, CDR2 YYDKDF (reference sequence). The CDR3 is 16 amino acids. J lost 3 bases, V lost 3 bases, and 10 bases had no gene match. This CDR3 is CATSRYRGASDYGYTF. Here the CDR3 DNA reads TGTGCCACCAGCAGGTACAGGGGCGCCAGCGACTATGGCTACACCTTC.

The chain recombines TRBV7-6 with TRBJ2-7; D might be TRBD1 (6 bases). With 4 bases removed from V and 6 bases from J, the gap between germline ends came to 10 bases. This CDR3 has 12 residues. Per the germline V gene, CDR1 is SGHVS and CDR2 is FNYEAQ. CDR3 nucleotides: TGTGCCAGCAGCTACCACAGGGCCGAGCAGTACTTC. Its protein product is CASSYHRAEQYF.

The chain links TRBV5-1 to TRBJ2-3; D unclear. V was cut by 1 base and J by 0 bases, with 9 bases left in between. The CDR3 sequence is 15 residues long. CDR1 is SGHRS and CDR2 is YFSETQ in the germline V gene. In DNA form, the CDR3 reads TGCGCCAGCAGCTTGCCTAGACCTAGCACAGATACGCAGTATTTT. Residues: CASSLPRPSTDTQYF.

The chain joins TRBV4-3 to TRBJ2-2; 10 nucleotides match TRBD2. V gave up 1 base and J gave up 8 bases; unmatched junction bases: 1. The CDR3 consists of 14 residues. Looked up from germline, CDR1 is LGHNA and CDR2 is YSLEER. The CDR3 DNA reads as TGCGCCAGCAGCCAAGTACTAGCGGGAGGGGAGCTGTTTTTT. Translated, it gives CASSQVLAGGELFF.

In its sample, this clone was seen once. V usage is TRBV7-8 and J usage is TRBJ2-4; 9 bases fit TRBD1. Germline CDR1 SGHVS, CDR2 FQNEAQ. V gave up 5 bases and J gave up 0 bases; unmatched junction bases: 5. The CDR3 totals 16 residues. This CDR3 is CASSQWDRVAKNIQYF. In nucleotides, the CDR3 is TGTGCCAGCAGCCAATGGGACAGGGTAGCCAAAAACATTCAGTACTTC.

J is TRBJ2-7 and V is TRBV2; TRBD1 matches 7 bases. The CDR3 loop spans 14 amino acids. Germline values: CDR1 SNHLY, CDR2 FYNNEI. Unmatched junction bases numbered 11, after V lost 10 bases and J lost 2 bases. This CDR3 reads CATKFTGAPYEQYF. The CDR3 nucleotides read TGTGCCACCAAGTTCACAGGGGCTCCCTACGAGCAGTACTTC.

The V and J genes are TRBV2 and TRBJ1-2, with D perhaps matching TRBD1 (5 bases). Trimming pared 4 bases from V and 4 bases from J, leaving 7 bases between. The CDR3 is made up of 12 amino acids. Germline lookup yields CDR1 SNHLY and CDR2 FYNNEI. For the CDR3, the DNA is TGTGCCAGCAGTGGGGGGGTCTATGGCTACACCTTC. As protein: CASSGGVYGYTF.

This clone was counted once. CDR3 DNA sequence: TGTGCCAGCAGCTTAGTTGAGGGGGCAAGGACTGAAGCTTTCTTT. Its protein product is CASSLVEGARTEAFF. The chain joins TRBV7-2 to TRBJ1-1, with TRBD1 identical over 7 bases. In germline, CDR1 is SGHTA, CDR2 FQGNSA. After removal of 1 base from V and 5 bases from J, the junction contained 7 bases not matched to a gene. The CDR3 has 15 residues.